Included here is one T cell receptor (beta chain) sequence, with context. Its antigen is still unknown. During the collection period, no donor immune events like infections were recorded. The source of the sample is a study of identifying expanded T cells in peripheral blood. Assay: immunoSEQ multiplex PCR; the TCRdb copy retains only in-frame clones and omits some. This sample has over 90,000 clones, with approximately 91% found just once. General study results and limits: Technical replicates showed approximately 1.2 changed clones; approximately two weeks about 16.4; four weeks 19. Approximately two-week clone count variance significantly increased as total template count grew.

Germline CDR1 MNHNS, CDR2 SASEGT. Trimming took off 0 bases at V and 2 bases at J, with 10 bases between the two ends. The CDR3 is made up of 15 amino acids. The sample taken for sequencing was blood. This clonotype originated in a person between 18 and 69 years old in good health. The rearrangement links TRBV6-1 to TRBJ1-2, with a tentative D call TRBD1 (6 bases). In DNA form, the CDR3 reads TGTGCCAGCAGTGAAGCATACAGGGTGAACTATGGCTACACCTTC. Translation gives CASSEAYRVNYGYTF.